These 7 T cell receptor beta chains were all obtained from the same sample, sequenced in a study of blood T cell repertoires in COVID-19. Assay used: immunoSEQ multiplex PCR; TCRdb lists only in-frame clones, some missing. The data hold roughly 370,000 clones, with about 86% observed a single time. Sequenced input: PBMCs or T cells enriched from blood (not recorded which). These receptors were collected from a woman between 45 and 65 years old who had recovered from COVID-19.

This chain uses TRBV19 with TRBJ2-2, with 7 bases matching TRBD1. Unmatched junction bases numbered 4, after V lost 3 bases and J lost 0 bases. Germline V CDR1 and CDR2: LNHDA, SQIVND (reference sequence). The CDR3 covers 16 residues. The CDR3 loop is CASSIRGQTNTGELFF. CDR3 in DNA: TGTGCCAGTAGTATTAGGGGGCAGACGAACACCGGGGAGCTGTTTTTT.

The DNA of the CDR3 is TGTGCCAGCAGCTTAGGTGCGGGGGACACAGATACGCAGTATTTT. Translation: CASSLGAGDTDTQYF. This rearrangement joins TRBV7-2 to TRBJ2-3; 7 bases fit TRBD2. The CDR3 is 15 amino acids. V shed 1 base and J 2 bases; nucleotides not matched to a gene: 3. In germline, CDR1 is SGHTA, CDR2 FQGNSA. The full variable domain, with the rest looked up from reference TRBV7-2 and TRBJ2-3, is GAGVSQSPSNKVTEKGKDVELRCDPISGHTALYWYRQSLGQGLEFLIYFQGNSAPDKSGLPSDRFSAERTGGSVSTLTIQRTQQEDSAVYLCASSLGAGDTDTQYFGPGTRLTVL.

The chain combines TRBV7-9 with TRBJ1-2, with a possible D match to TRBD1 (5 bases). The CDR3 covers 12 residues. V was shortened by 8 bases and J by 4 bases, with 11 bases between the two germline ends. Germline CDR1 is SEHNR and CDR2 is FQNEAQ (reference sequence). The DNA of the CDR3 is TGTGCCAGCGGGGGGTCGGCCTATGGCTACACCTTC. It encodes CASGGSAYGYTF.

CDR3 nucleotides: TGTGCCAGCAGCCACAAACGGGACAGGGGGACTGAAGCTTTCTTT. Encoded protein: CASSHKRDRGTEAFF. The chain couples TRBV11-1 to TRBJ1-1, with 11 bases that match TRBD1. The J segment lost 5 bases and the V segment lost 5 bases, leaving 7 bases of the junction unmatched. This CDR3 is 15 amino acids long. Germline V CDR1 and CDR2: SGHAT, FQDESV (reference sequence).

The chain recombines TRBV2 with TRBJ2-7, with D perhaps matching TRBD2 (5 bases). V lost 8 bases to trimming and J lost 9 bases, with 17 bases between them. The CDR3 contains 12 residues. CDR1 is SNHLY and CDR2 is FYNNEI in the germline V gene. The CDR3 spells CASGGLPSGQYF. The CDR3 DNA sequence: TGTGCCAGCGGCGGGCTCCCCTCAGGGCAGTACTTC.

In its sample, this clone was seen once. The rearrangement links TRBV2 to TRBJ1-1; the match to TRBD1 covers 7 bases. The CDR3 extends over 13 amino acids. With V trimmed by 10 bases and J by 6 bases, 11 bases remained unmatched. CDR1 SNHLY and CDR2 FYNNEI come from the germline V gene. The CDR3 bases are TGTGCCACTCTTGACAGGGATGGCGCTGAAGCTTTCTTT. It codes for CATLDRDGAEAFF. Variable domain in full (rest from reference TRBV2 and TRBJ1-1): EPEVTQTPSHQVTQMGQEVILRCVPISNHLYFYWYRQILGQKVEFLVSFYNNEISEKSEIFDDQFSVERPDGSNFTLKIRSTKLEDSAMYFCATLDRDGAEAFFGQGTRLTVV.

The J gene is TRBJ1-1, the V gene TRBV19; weak D call: TRBD1 (6 bases). Germline CDR1 LNHDA, CDR2 SQIVND (reference sequence). V shed 3 bases and J shed 0 bases, with 14 bases lying between them. This CDR3 has 16 amino acids. CDR3 nucleotides: TGTGCCAGTAGTATTGGGGGGGGGCATTTGAACACTGAAGCTTTCTTT. It yields the protein CASSIGGGHLNTEAFF.